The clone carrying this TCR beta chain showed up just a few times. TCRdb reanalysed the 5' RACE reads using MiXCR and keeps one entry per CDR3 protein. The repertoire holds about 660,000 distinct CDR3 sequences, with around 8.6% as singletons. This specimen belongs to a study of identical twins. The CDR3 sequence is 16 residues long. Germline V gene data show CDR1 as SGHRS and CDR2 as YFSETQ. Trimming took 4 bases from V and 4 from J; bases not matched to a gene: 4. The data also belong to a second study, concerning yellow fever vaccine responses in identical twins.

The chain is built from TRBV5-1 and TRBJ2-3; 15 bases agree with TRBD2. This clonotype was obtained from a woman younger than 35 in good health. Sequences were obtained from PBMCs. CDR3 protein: CASSKGLAGGSDTQYF. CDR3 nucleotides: TGCGCCAGCAGCAAGGGACTAGCGGGGGGTTCAGATACGCAGTATTTT.